This T cell receptor (beta chain) was identified in a study of PD-1 blockade in classical Hodgkin lymphoma. Remarks on this clone: The antigen is unknown.

There was relapse after autologous stem cell transplantation in every patient, and there was variation in brentuximab vedotin exposure. Clones were read by immunoSEQ multiplex PCR, and TCRdb kept only the in-frame ones, dropping some. The sample has fewer than 65,000 clones, 80% to 90% seen once; the top ten hold approximately 15%. The study, taken as a whole, reports: Healthy donors reportedly exceeded newly diagnosed patients in baseline TCR diversity. Baseline diversity was lower in partial responders and progressors than complete responders.

Trimming left V 2 bases short and J 16 bases short, with 12 bases between. CDR3 size: 10 residues. From germline, CDR1 is SQVTM and CDR2 ANQGSEA. This rearrangement joins TRBV29-1 to TRBJ2-4; no reliable D call. Sequenced here: peripheral blood mononuclear cells (PBMCs), sampled at baseline. The receptor was derived from a human donor with classical Hodgkin lymphoma. CDR3 sequence reads: CSVERQSTYF. The DNA of the CDR3 is TGCAGCGTTGAAAGGCAGTCCACCTACTTC.